This passage covers 25 T cell receptor beta chains from one sample sequenced in a study of cytotoxic CD8 clonotypes in ibrutinib-treated CLL. The method was immunoSEQ multiplex PCR; TCRdb's version includes in-frame clones alone and lacks a portion of them. The sample carries approximately 300,000 clones, around four fifths recorded once. The material was PBMCs, obtained before ibrutinib treatment. These receptors originate from a human donor with chronic lymphocytic leukemia.

In this sample, this clone turned up once. V gene TRBV29-1 combines with J gene TRBJ2-1; 13 bases are shared with TRBD2. The CDR3 spans 14 residues. The V segment lost 8 bases and the J segment 8 bases; nucleotides outside the gene matches: 9. In germline, CDR1 is SQVTM, CDR2 ANQGSEA. CDR3 nucleotide sequence: TGCAGCATACGGACTAGCGGGAGACTCTATGAGCAGTTCTTC. It encodes CSIRTSGRLYEQFF.

This chain joins TRBV27 and TRBJ1-1; TRBD1 might be the D (5 bases). Germline values: CDR1 MNHEY, CDR2 SMNVEV (reference sequence). V was pared by 6 bases and J by 4 bases, with 12 bases between. This CDR3 has 13 residues. The CDR3, as DNA: TGTGCCAGCAGGTCTCCCGGGGCCACTGAAGCTTTCTTT. Its translation is CASRSPGATEAFF.

This chain connects TRBV9 to TRBJ1-2; TRBD1 aligns across 12 bases. Germline-derived CDR1 and CDR2 are SGDLS and YYNGEE. V was clipped by 5 bases and J by 3 bases; unmatched bases: 2. The CDR3 spans 14 residues. The CDR3 protein is CASRGQGAYYGYTF. The CDR3, as DNA: TGTGCCAGCAGGGGACAGGGGGCGTACTATGGCTACACCTTC.

The rearrangement joins TRBV19 to TRBJ2-7; D gene ambiguous. This CDR3 spans 13 amino acids. Looked up from germline, CDR1 is LNHDA and CDR2 is SQIVND (reference sequence). Trimming removed 1 base from V and 3 bases from J, with 7 bases in between. The CDR3 loop reads CASSIAYSYEQYF. DNA for the CDR3: TGTGCCAGTAGTATAGCTTACAGCTACGAGCAGTACTTC.

CDR3 sequence reads: CASSLVSSSYEQYF. CDR3 nucleotide sequence: TGTGCCAGCAGCTTGGTATCCAGCTCCTACGAGCAGTACTTC. The chain links TRBV5-6 to TRBJ2-7; D gene ambiguous. The CDR3 runs 14 residues. The V and J ends lost 0 bases and 0 bases respectively, with 7 bases between them. CDR1 is SGHDT and CDR2 is YYEEEE in the germline V gene.

The V and J genes are TRBV6-6 and TRBJ2-1; 10 bases agree with TRBD1. The V gene's germline CDR1 is MNHNY and CDR2 SVGAGI (reference sequence). The CDR3 has 14 residues. Losses at the gene ends were 6 bases for V and 6 bases for J; bases not matched to a gene: 5. Here the CDR3 reads CASSRDRGANEQFF. The DNA for the CDR3 is TGTGCCAGCAGCCGGGACAGGGGTGCCAATGAGCAGTTCTTC.

This clone was seen just once. As DNA, the CDR3 is TGTGCCAGCAGCTTCGGGAGCTCCTACGAGCAGTACTTC. Residues: CASSFGSSYEQYF. V is TRBV5-6 and J is TRBJ2-7; D perhaps matches TRBD2 (6 bases). Germline lookup yields CDR1 SGHDT and CDR2 YYEEEE. The CDR3 totals 13 residues. Trimming took off 2 bases at V and 0 bases at J, with 6 bases between the two ends.

The chain couples TRBV30 to TRBJ2-7; D ambiguous. Trimming shortened V by 1 base and J by 3 bases, and 13 bases separated the two germline ends. The CDR3 is 14 amino acids. CDR1 and CDR2 from the germline V gene are GTSNPN and SVGIG (reference sequence). The CDR3 DNA sequence: TGTGCCTGGAGTGCCTACCCGATGGGCTACGAGCAGTACTTC. It codes for CAWSAYPMGYEQYF.

The chain recombines TRBV5-1 with TRBJ2-7; D perhaps matches TRBD1 (6 bases). V was pared by 2 bases and J by 3 bases, with 12 bases between. Germline CDR1 SGHRS, CDR2 YFSETQ. This CDR3 has 14 residues. CDR3 nucleotides: TGCGCCAGCAGCTTACAAGGACAGAACTACGAGCAGTACTTC. Amino acids: CASSLQGQNYEQYF. The full variable domain, with the rest looked up from reference TRBV5-1 and TRBJ2-7, is KAGVTQTPRYLIKTRGQQVTLSCSPISGHRSVSWYQQTPGQGLQFLFEYFSETQRNKGNFPGRFSGRQFSNSRSEMNVSTLELGDSALYLCASSLQGQNYEQYFGPGTRLTVT.

The rearrangement uses TRBV9 and TRBJ2-3; 8 bases align to TRBD2. With V trimmed by 4 bases and J by 0 bases, 4 bases remained unmatched. The CDR3 spans 15 residues. Germline CDR1 and CDR2: SGDLS and YYNGEE. The CDR3 protein is CASSRLAPSTDTQYF. In nucleotides, the CDR3 is TGTGCCAGCAGCAGACTAGCGCCTAGCACAGATACGCAGTATTTT.

In this sample, this clone turned up once. J is TRBJ1-3 and V is TRBV15; 7 bases align to TRBD1. This CDR3 has 16 amino acids. The V and J ends lost 5 bases and 4 bases, in that order; junction bases with no gene match: 11. Germline values: CDR1 LNHNV, CDR2 YYDKDF (reference sequence). CDR3 loop: CATSLKDRVPGNTIYF. As DNA, the CDR3 is TGTGCCACCAGCCTTAAAGACAGGGTTCCGGGAAACACCATATATTTT.

In its sample, this clone was seen once. At the DNA level, this CDR3 is encoded by other sequences in the same sample as well. The gene calls are TRBV18 and TRBJ2-1; D remains unclear. With 0 bases removed from V and 4 bases from J, the gap between germline ends came to 4 bases. This CDR3 region has 13 residues. The germline V gene has CDR1 KGHSH and CDR2 LQKENI. The CDR3 loop is CASSPPSYNEQFF. CDR3 nucleotide sequence: TGTGCCAGCTCACCACCGTCTTACAATGAGCAGTTCTTC.

The sample holds one count of this clone. The CDR3 DNA is TGTGCCTGGCATAACGGTAACAATGAGCAGTTCTTC. It encodes CAWHNGNNEQFF. The V call is TRBV30, the J call TRBJ2-1; D is uncertain. CDR1 and CDR2 (germline): GTSNPN, SVGIG (reference sequence). This CDR3 region has 12 residues. V gave up 5 bases and J gave up 5 bases, with 10 bases separating them.

This clone was counted a single time. V usage is TRBV5-1 and J usage is TRBJ1-2; possibly TRBD1 for D (6 bases). The CDR3 covers 15 residues. V gave up 4 bases and J gave up 4 bases, with 17 bases separating them. CDR1 SGHRS and CDR2 YFSETQ come from the germline V gene. CDR3: CASSRRTDDLYGYTF. Written as DNA, the CDR3 is TGCGCCAGCAGCCGGAGGACAGACGACCTCTATGGCTACACCTTC.

This chain uses TRBV5-4 with TRBJ1-2, with D possibly TRBD1 on 5 matching bases. Germline CDR1 reads SGHNT; CDR2 reads YYREEE (reference sequence). The CDR3 contains 15 residues. Between the trimmed V and J ends, which lost 8 bases and 3 bases, there was a span of 20 bases. The chain's CDR3 is CASAPWLGGDYGYTF. The CDR3 DNA sequence: TGTGCCAGTGCCCCATGGTTGGGGGGAGACTATGGCTACACCTTC.

The J gene is TRBJ2-3, the V gene TRBV10-2, with 12 bases fitting TRBD2. This CDR3 has 18 amino acids. Germline V gene lookup returns CDR1 WSHSY and CDR2 SAAADI. Trimming removed 5 bases from V and 5 bases from J; junction bases left unmatched: 14. The CDR3 region is CASSKRWASGRAQDTQYF. In DNA, the CDR3 is TGCGCCAGCAGTAAGAGATGGGCTAGCGGGAGGGCCCAAGATACGCAGTATTTT.

The chain is built from TRBV19 and TRBJ2-1; tentative D call: TRBD2 (5 bases). Trimming pared 6 bases from V and 7 bases from J, leaving 7 bases between. Germline CDR1 is LNHDA and CDR2 is SQIVND (reference sequence). The CDR3 has 11 amino acids. Here the CDR3 DNA reads TGTGCCAGTAGCGGGATAAATGAGCAGTTCTTC. Protein sequence: CASSGINEQFF. The full variable domain, its missing parts supplied by reference TRBV19 and TRBJ2-1, is DGGITQSPKYLFRKEGQNVTLSCEQNLNHDAMYWYRQDPGQGLRLIYYSQIVNDFQKGDIAEGYSVSREKKESFPLTVTSAQKNPTAFYLCASSGINEQFFGPGTRLTVL.

V usage is TRBV7-2 and J usage is TRBJ2-5, with 8 bases matching TRBD2. This CDR3 region has 16 residues. With V trimmed by 6 bases and J by 3 bases, 12 bases remained unmatched. Germline assignment: CDR1 SGHTA and CDR2 FQGNSA. CDR3 in DNA: TGTGCCAGCAGGGATCCACGGGGGGGCGGAAAAGAGACCCAGTACTTC. This translates into CASRDPRGGGKETQYF.

J is TRBJ1-2 and V is TRBV5-1; possible D gene TRBD1, 5 bases. Germline assignment: CDR1 SGHRS and CDR2 YFSETQ. The V and J ends lost 4 bases and 7 bases respectively, with 20 bases between them. The CDR3 covers 15 residues. The CDR3 spells CASSGDPGSWGGYTF. CDR3 bases: TGCGCCAGCAGCGGGGACCCCGGGTCTTGGGGTGGCTACACCTTC.

This chain joins TRBV5-1 and TRBJ2-6; the D call may be TRBD1 or TRBD2 (6 bases each). The germline V and J ends were trimmed by 7 bases and 2 bases, with 22 bases remaining between them. Germline V lookup: CDR1 SGHRS, CDR2 YFSETQ. The CDR3 spans 18 residues. The CDR3 protein is CASSPSGGARTGANVLTF. Here the CDR3 DNA reads TGCGCCAGCTCACCTTCCGGGGGCGCGAGAACTGGGGCCAACGTCCTGACTTTC.

The chain combines TRBV28 with TRBJ2-1, with D possibly TRBD2 on 5 matching bases. This CDR3 is built from 15 residues. Germline-derived CDR1 and CDR2 are MDHEN and SYDVKM. Trimming removed 0 bases from V and 2 bases from J, with 8 bases in between. CDR3 protein: CASSLWSGTYNEQFF. Here the CDR3 DNA reads TGTGCCAGCAGTTTATGGAGCGGAACCTACAATGAGCAGTTCTTC.

The rearrangement links TRBV7-9 to TRBJ2-7, with 7 positions matching TRBD1. This CDR3 comprises 13 residues. The V segment lost 5 bases and the J segment 2 bases; nucleotides outside the gene matches: 3. Germline CDR1 reads SEHNR; CDR2 reads FQNEAQ (reference sequence). CDR3 coding DNA: TGTGCCAGCAGCCGGGACAGAGCCTACGAGCAGTACTTC. Translated: CASSRDRAYEQYF.

This sequence joins TRBV7-6 and TRBJ1-4; D is uncertain. Germline-derived CDR1 and CDR2 are SGHVS and FNYEAQ. The CDR3 covers 13 residues. V was shortened by 2 bases and J by 5 bases, with 6 bases between the two germline ends. The CDR3, as DNA: TGTGCCAGCAGCTTACTGGTGAATGAAAAACTGTTTTTT. Residues: CASSLLVNEKLFF.

The chain combines TRBV29-1 with TRBJ2-5; a weak D match, TRBD2 (5 bases). This CDR3 spans 12 amino acids. Germline V gene sequence: CDR1 SQVTM, CDR2 ANQGSEA. Trimming shortened V by 6 bases and J by 1 base, and 9 bases separated the two germline ends. CDR3 in amino acids: CSVLSGQETQYF. The CDR3, as DNA: TGCAGCGTATTAAGCGGCCAAGAGACCCAGTACTTC.

The rearrangement uses TRBV7-2 and TRBJ2-7; no definite D call. The ends were cut back, 0 bases at V and 6 bases at J, with 9 bases in the middle. CDR1 SGHTA and CDR2 FQGNSA come from the germline V gene. This CDR3 region has 13 residues. CDR3 nucleotides: TGTGCCAGCAGCTTAGCGGGGTACGGCGAGCAGTACTTC. This gives the protein CASSLAGYGEQYF. Full variable domain (outside the CDR3, taken from reference TRBV7-2 and TRBJ2-7): GAGVSQSPSNKVTEKGKDVELRCDPISGHTALYWYRQSLGQGLEFLIYFQGNSAPDKSGLPSDRFSAERTGGSVSTLTIQRTQQEDSAVYLCASSLAGYGEQYFGPGTRLTVT.